These 20 T cell receptor beta chains share one sample of origin, sequenced in a study of blood T cell repertoires in COVID-19. The repertoire was sequenced with immunoSEQ multiplex PCR; TCRdb's copy has only in-frame clones and lacks some. This table has 200,000 to 300,000 clones, almost 85% appearing once. Sequenced input: peripheral blood. The receptor source for this set is a man aged 50 or older with COVID-19, enrolled during active disease.

The chain employs TRBV5-1 and TRBJ1-3; 9 bases align to TRBD1. Germline CDR1 reads SGHRS; CDR2 reads YFSETQ. The CDR3 contains 15 residues. With V trimmed by 4 bases and J by 4 bases, 6 bases remained unmatched. The CDR3 nucleotides are TGCGCCAGCAGCGAGGGACAGGGAGGCGGAAACACCATATATTTT. Translated: CASSEGQGGGNTIYF.

The gene calls are TRBV6-5 and TRBJ2-7; D is unclear. The CDR3 loop spans 15 amino acids. Germline V gives CDR1 MNHEY, CDR2 SVGAGI. V lost 0 bases to trimming and J lost 4 bases, with 13 bases between them. The CDR3 reads CASSYSNSLKYEQYF. For the CDR3, the DNA is TGTGCCAGCAGTTACTCGAATAGTCTAAAGTACGAGCAGTACTTC.

The chain links TRBV4-3 to TRBJ1-2, with 7 bases identical to TRBD1. The CDR3 runs to 15 residues. V trimming: 0 bases; J trimming: 7 bases; junction bases outside the gene matches: 8. Germline CDR1 LGHNA, CDR2 YSLEER. In nucleotides, the CDR3 is TGCGCCAGCAGCCAAGATAGACAGGGTGACCCTGGCTACACCTTC. Protein product: CASSQDRQGDPGYTF.

The chain couples TRBV4-2 to TRBJ2-5, with D uncertain. V lost 0 bases to trimming and J lost 2 bases, with 7 bases between them. This CDR3 has 14 amino acids. Germline loops: CDR1 LGHNA, CDR2 YNFKEQ. CDR3 DNA sequence: TGTGCCAGCAGCCAAGACAGAAAACAAGAGACCCAGTACTTC. Its protein is CASSQDRKQETQYF.

The chain joins TRBV6-5 to TRBJ1-1; TRBD1 might be the D (6 bases). V was shortened by 7 bases and J by 4 bases, with 13 bases between the two germline ends. Germline V lookup: CDR1 MNHEY, CDR2 SVGAGI. This CDR3 contains 13 residues. CDR3 loop: CASTITGITEAFF. CDR3 coding DNA: TGTGCCAGCACTATAACAGGGATCACTGAAGCTTTCTTT.

This clone was found once. The chain carries TRBV7-9 and TRBJ2-3, with D maybe TRBD1 (6 bases). The germline V gene encodes CDR1 SEHNR and CDR2 FQNEAQ (reference sequence). V gave up 5 bases and J gave up 2 bases, with 14 bases separating them. This CDR3 has 15 amino acids. CDR3 in amino acids: CASSAQGPITDTQYF. The CDR3 coding sequence is TGTGCCAGCAGCGCACAGGGCCCAATCACAGATACGCAGTATTTT.

This sequence joins TRBV4-2 and TRBJ2-5; 10 bases match TRBD2. With V trimmed by 0 bases and J by 0 bases, 4 bases remained unmatched. The CDR3 spans 17 residues. Germline values: CDR1 LGHNA, CDR2 YNFKEQ. The CDR3 is CASSQDTAGGNQETQYF. CDR3 bases: TGTGCCAGCAGCCAAGATACAGCGGGGGGGAACCAAGAGACCCAGTACTTC.

The rearrangement joins TRBV18 to TRBJ1-3; 12 bases fit TRBD1. J gave up 3 bases and V 4 bases, and 4 bases lay outside the gene matches. Germline-derived CDR1 and CDR2 are KGHSH and LQKENI. This CDR3 region has 16 residues. CDR3 sequence: CASSLGQGAFGNTIYF. In nucleotides, the CDR3 is TGTGCCAGCTCACTGGGACAGGGGGCCTTTGGAAACACCATATATTTT.

Regarding this clone: At the DNA level, this CDR3 is encoded by other sequences in the same sample as well. V usage is TRBV7-8 and J usage is TRBJ2-7; 9 bases line up with TRBD1. Looked up from germline, CDR1 is SGHVS and CDR2 is FQNEAQ. The CDR3 is made up of 13 amino acids. Unmatched junction bases numbered 5, after V lost 5 bases and J lost 6 bases. CDR3 protein: CASSPGQGGEQYF. The DNA of the CDR3 is TGTGCCAGCAGCCCGGGACAGGGTGGCGAGCAGTACTTC.

CDR3 amino acids: CASSPGLAGGLYEQYF. The CDR3 coding sequence is TGTGCCAGCAGCCCGGGACTAGCGGGGGGACTCTACGAGCAGTACTTC. The V and J genes are TRBV7-9 and TRBJ2-5; TRBD2 matches at 15 bases. The end of the DNA fits TRBJ2-7 better, so the J call may be wrong. Per the germline V gene, CDR1 is SEHNR and CDR2 is FQNEAQ (reference sequence). This CDR3 is 16 amino acids long.

This clone was observed a single time. J is TRBJ1-6 and V is TRBV6-5; a possible D gene is TRBD1 (6 bases). This CDR3 spans 16 amino acids. Germline values: CDR1 MNHEY, CDR2 SVGAGI. V was pared by 1 base and J by 7 bases, with 14 bases between. The chain's CDR3 is CASSYWGRGRNSPLHF. The CDR3 nucleotides read TGTGCCAGCAGTTACTGGGGCAGGGGAAGGAATTCACCCCTCCACTTT.

This rearrangement joins TRBV3-1 (or the pseudogene TRBV3-2) to TRBJ1-2; D remains unclear. There are 15 residues in the CDR3. The V end lost 0 bases, the J end lost 4 bases, and 12 bases lay between the germline ends. Germline V lookup: CDR1 LGHDT, CDR2 YNNKEL (reference sequence). The chain's CDR3 is CASSQEGRDGYGYTF. The CDR3 region has the DNA TGTGCCAGCAGCCAAGAGGGGAGGGATGGCTATGGCTACACCTTC.

V is TRBV19 and J is TRBJ1-1, with 8 positions matching TRBD1. CDR3 length: 14 amino acids. Germline CDR1 reads LNHDA; CDR2 reads SQIVND (reference sequence). The V segment lost 6 bases and the J segment 0 bases; nucleotides outside the gene matches: 3. The CDR3 DNA is TGTGCCAGTAGCAAGGACAGGGTGAACACTGAAGCTTTCTTT. It is translated as CASSKDRVNTEAFF.

The chain joins TRBV3-1 (or the pseudogene TRBV3-2) to TRBJ2-2; a weak D match, TRBD2 (5 bases). The V end lost 4 bases, the J end lost 7 bases, and 28 bases lay between the germline ends. CDR3 length: 19 amino acids. Germline loops: CDR1 LGHDT, CDR2 YNNKEL (reference sequence). The CDR3 is CASSRPGRKDPPYVGELFF. The DNA of the CDR3 is TGTGCCAGCAGCCGCCCGGGAAGAAAGGATCCCCCTTACGTCGGGGAGCTGTTTTTT.

The rearrangement uses TRBV6-5 and TRBJ1-2; D might be TRBD1 (6 bases). Trimming took 6 bases from V and 1 from J, leaving 15 bases between them. Germline V gives CDR1 MNHEY, CDR2 SVGAGI. This CDR3 is 15 amino acids long. For the CDR3, the DNA is TGTGCCAGCAGCGGCCTCGGACAGCTTAACTATGGCTACACCTTC. It is translated as CASSGLGQLNYGYTF.

This clone was detected only a few times. This rearrangement joins TRBV27 to TRBJ1-2; D may be TRBD1 (6 bases). This CDR3 has 15 residues. Germline CDR1 and CDR2: MNHEY and SMNVEV (reference sequence). Trimming took 2 bases from V and 0 from J, leaving 10 bases between them. The CDR3 region has the DNA TGTGCCAGCAGTTTAATCGGGGGGCCTAACTATGGCTACACCTTC. Translation: CASSLIGGPNYGYTF.

J is TRBJ1-2 and V is TRBV11-2, with 8 bases identical to TRBD1. This CDR3 has 13 residues. V shed 5 bases and J 9 bases; nucleotides not matched to a gene: 8. Per the germline V gene, CDR1 is SGHAT and CDR2 is FQNNGV. The CDR3 bases are TGTGCCAGCAGCCCTCGACAGGGGAACAGCTACACCTTC. Amino acid sequence: CASSPRQGNSYTF.

The sample holds a few counts of this clone. Other DNA sequences from this sample encode an identical CDR3 as well. V gene TRBV27 combines with J gene TRBJ1-1; TRBD1 agrees at 9 bases. The CDR3 has 16 residues. The germline V gene has CDR1 MNHEY and CDR2 SMNVEV (reference sequence). The J segment lost 4 bases and the V segment lost 4 bases, leaving 10 bases of the junction unmatched. The CDR3: CASSSTRGQGGTEAFF. DNA for the CDR3: TGTGCCAGCAGTTCCACACGGGGACAGGGTGGCACTGAAGCTTTCTTT.

The chain joins TRBV6-6 to TRBJ1-2; D not certain. From germline, CDR1 is MNHNY and CDR2 SVGAGI (reference sequence). This CDR3 has 14 amino acids. Trimming took 5 bases from V and 1 from J, leaving 11 bases between them. The CDR3: CASSPGGSNYGYTF. Written as DNA, the CDR3 is TGTGCCAGCAGTCCCGGTGGGAGTAACTATGGCTACACCTTC.

The chain is built from TRBV11-3 and TRBJ2-7; D may be TRBD2 (5 bases). The V end lost 5 bases, the J end lost 2 bases, and 10 bases lay between the germline ends. Germline V lookup: CDR1 SGHNT, CDR2 YENEEA. The CDR3 runs 13 residues. CDR3 residues: CASSPGRAYEQYF. CDR3 bases: TGTGCCAGCAGCCCGGGAAGAGCCTACGAGCAGTACTTC.